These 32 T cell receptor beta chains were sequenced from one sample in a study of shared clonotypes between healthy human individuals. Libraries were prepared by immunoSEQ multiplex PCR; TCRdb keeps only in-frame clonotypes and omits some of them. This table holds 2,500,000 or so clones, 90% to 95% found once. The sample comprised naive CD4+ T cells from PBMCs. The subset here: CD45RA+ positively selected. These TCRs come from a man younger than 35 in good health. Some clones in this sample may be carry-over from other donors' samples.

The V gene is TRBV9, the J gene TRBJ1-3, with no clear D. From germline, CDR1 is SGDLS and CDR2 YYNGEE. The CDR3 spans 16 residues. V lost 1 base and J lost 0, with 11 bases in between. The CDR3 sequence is CASSVNPPSSGNTIYF. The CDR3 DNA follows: TGTGCCAGCAGCGTAAACCCCCCAAGCTCTGGAAACACCATATATTTT.

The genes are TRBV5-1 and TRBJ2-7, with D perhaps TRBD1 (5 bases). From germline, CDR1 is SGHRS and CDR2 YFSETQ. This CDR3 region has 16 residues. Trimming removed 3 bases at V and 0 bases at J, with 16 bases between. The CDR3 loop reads CASSSEAPTVSYEQYF. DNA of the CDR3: TGCGCCAGCAGCTCCGAAGCCCCGACAGTCTCCTACGAGCAGTACTTC.

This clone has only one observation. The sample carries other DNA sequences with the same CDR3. CDR3 nucleotides: TGCGCCAGCAGCAGAGGACTAGCGGACTACAATGAGCAGTTCTTC. Translating gives CASSRGLADYNEQFF. The rearrangement links TRBV5-1 to TRBJ2-1; 10 positions agree with TRBD2. This CDR3 is built from 15 residues. CDR1 is SGHRS, CDR2 YFSETQ, per germline. V lost 4 bases to trimming and J lost 3 bases; unmatched junction nucleotides: 4.

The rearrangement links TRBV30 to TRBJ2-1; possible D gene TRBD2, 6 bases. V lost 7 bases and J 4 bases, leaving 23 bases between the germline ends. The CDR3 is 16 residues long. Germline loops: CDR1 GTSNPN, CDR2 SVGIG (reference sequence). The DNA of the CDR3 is TGTGCCTTGAATTTGGTGGCGGGGATAACATACAATGAGCAGTTCTTC. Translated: CALNLVAGITYNEQFF.

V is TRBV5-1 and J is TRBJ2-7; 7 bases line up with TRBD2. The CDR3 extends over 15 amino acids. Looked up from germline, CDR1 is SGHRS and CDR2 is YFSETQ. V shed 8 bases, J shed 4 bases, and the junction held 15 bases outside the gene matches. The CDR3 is CARTLCWREMYEQYF. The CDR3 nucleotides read TGCGCCAGGACCCTTTGTTGGCGGGAGATGTACGAGCAGTACTTC.

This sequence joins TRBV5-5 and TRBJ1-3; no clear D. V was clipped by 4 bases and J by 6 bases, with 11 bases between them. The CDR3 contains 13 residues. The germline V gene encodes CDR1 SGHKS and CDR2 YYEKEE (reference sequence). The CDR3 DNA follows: TGTGCCAGCAGCCATATCCGGGAAAACACCATATATTTT. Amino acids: CASSHIRENTIYF.

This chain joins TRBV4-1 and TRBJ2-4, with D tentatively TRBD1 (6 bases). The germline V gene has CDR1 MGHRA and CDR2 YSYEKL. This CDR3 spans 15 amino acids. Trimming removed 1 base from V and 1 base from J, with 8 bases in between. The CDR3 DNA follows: TGCGCCAGCAGCCAAGGGGGGCGGGCCAAAAACATTCAGTACTTC. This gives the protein CASSQGGRAKNIQYF.

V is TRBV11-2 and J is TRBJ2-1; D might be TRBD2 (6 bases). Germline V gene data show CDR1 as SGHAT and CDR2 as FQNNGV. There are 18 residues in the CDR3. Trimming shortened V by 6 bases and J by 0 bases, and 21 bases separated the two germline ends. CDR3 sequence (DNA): TGTGCCAGCAGATTAAGCTTAAGCCCCGGGAGCTCCTACAATGAGCAGTTCTTC. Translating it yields CASRLSLSPGSSYNEQFF. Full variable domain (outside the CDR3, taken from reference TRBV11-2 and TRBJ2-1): EAGVAQSPRYKIIEKRQSVAFWCNPISGHATLYWYQQILGQGPKLLIQFQNNGVVDDSQLPKDRFSAERLKGVDSTLKIQPAKLEDSAVYLCASRLSLSPGSSYNEQFFGPGTRLTVL.

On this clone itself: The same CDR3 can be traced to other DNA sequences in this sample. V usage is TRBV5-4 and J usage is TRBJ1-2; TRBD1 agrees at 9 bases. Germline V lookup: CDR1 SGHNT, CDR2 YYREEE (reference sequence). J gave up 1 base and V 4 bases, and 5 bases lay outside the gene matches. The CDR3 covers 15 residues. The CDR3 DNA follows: TGTGCCAGCAGCCCTGGACAGGGGCTTAACTATGGCTACACCTTC. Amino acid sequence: CASSPGQGLNYGYTF.

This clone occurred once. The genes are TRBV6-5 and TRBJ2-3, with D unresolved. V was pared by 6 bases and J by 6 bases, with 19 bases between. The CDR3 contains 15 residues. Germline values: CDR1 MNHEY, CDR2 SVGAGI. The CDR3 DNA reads TGTGCCAGCAGCCGATTCGTGCAGCGTTCGGATACGCAGTATTTT. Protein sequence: CASSRFVQRSDTQYF.

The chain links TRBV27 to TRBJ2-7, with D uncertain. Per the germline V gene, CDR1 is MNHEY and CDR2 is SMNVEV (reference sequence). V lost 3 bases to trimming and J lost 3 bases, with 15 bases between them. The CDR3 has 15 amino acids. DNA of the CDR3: TGTGCCAGCAGTTTCAAGCCGCCCTACGTCTACGAGCAGTACTTC. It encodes CASSFKPPYVYEQYF.

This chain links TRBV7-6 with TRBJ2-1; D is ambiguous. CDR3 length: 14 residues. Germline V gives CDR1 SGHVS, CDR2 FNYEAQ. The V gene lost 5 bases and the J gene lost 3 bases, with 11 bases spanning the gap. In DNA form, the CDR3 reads TGTGCCAGCAGCCCTCTAAGGAACTACAATGAGCAGTTCTTC. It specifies CASSPLRNYNEQFF. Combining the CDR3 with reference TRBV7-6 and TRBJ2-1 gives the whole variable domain GAGVSQSPRYKVTKRGQDVALRCDPISGHVSLYWYRQALGQGPEFLTYFNYEAQQDKSGLPNDRFSAERPEGSISTLTIQRTEQRDSAMYRCASSPLRNYNEQFFGPGTRLTVL.

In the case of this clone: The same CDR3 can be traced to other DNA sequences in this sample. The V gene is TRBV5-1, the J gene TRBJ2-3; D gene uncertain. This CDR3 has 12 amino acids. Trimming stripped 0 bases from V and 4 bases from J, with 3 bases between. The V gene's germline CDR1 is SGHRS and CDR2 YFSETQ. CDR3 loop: CASSLVPDTQYF. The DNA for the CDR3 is TGCGCCAGCAGCTTGGTACCAGATACGCAGTATTTT.

The CDR3 is CASSDPGQGARDTQYF. In DNA form, the CDR3 reads TGTGCCAGCAGCGACCCGGGACAGGGGGCGAGGGATACGCAGTATTTT. The V call is TRBV2, the J call TRBJ2-3; 12 nucleotides align to TRBD1. This CDR3 contains 16 residues. The V and J ends lost 6 bases and 6 bases, in that order; junction bases with no gene match: 10. Germline V gene lookup returns CDR1 SNHLY and CDR2 FYNNEI.

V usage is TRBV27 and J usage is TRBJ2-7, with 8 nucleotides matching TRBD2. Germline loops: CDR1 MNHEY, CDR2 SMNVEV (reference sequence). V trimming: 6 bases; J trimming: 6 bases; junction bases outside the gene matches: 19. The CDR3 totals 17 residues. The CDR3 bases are TGTGCCAGCAGACTTCTTGGGGGTAGCGGGGAGGCAGGCGAGCAGTACTTC. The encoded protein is CASRLLGGSGEAGEQYF.

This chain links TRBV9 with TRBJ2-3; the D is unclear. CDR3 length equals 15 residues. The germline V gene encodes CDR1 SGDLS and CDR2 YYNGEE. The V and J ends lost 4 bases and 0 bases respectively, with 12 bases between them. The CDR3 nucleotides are TGTGCCAGCAGCCCGCGGACGGTTAGCACAGATACGCAGTATTTT. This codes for CASSPRTVSTDTQYF.

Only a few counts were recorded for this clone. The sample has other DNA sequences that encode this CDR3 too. This chain's CDR3 is CASSIGTGTYEQYF. CDR3 DNA: TGTGCCAGTAGTATTGGGACAGGGACCTACGAGCAGTACTTC. The V call is TRBV19, the J call TRBJ2-7, with TRBD1 matching over 9 bases. This CDR3 has 14 amino acids. The V gene's germline CDR1 is LNHDA and CDR2 SQIVND (reference sequence). V trimming: 3 bases; J trimming: 2 bases; junction bases outside the gene matches: 2.

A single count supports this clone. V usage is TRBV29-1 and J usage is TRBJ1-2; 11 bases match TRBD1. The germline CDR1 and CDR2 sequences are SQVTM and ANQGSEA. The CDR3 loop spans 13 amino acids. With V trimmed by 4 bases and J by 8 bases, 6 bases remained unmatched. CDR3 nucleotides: TGCAGCGTTGGTAGGGGACAGGGGGTCGGCTACACCTTC. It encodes CSVGRGQGVGYTF.

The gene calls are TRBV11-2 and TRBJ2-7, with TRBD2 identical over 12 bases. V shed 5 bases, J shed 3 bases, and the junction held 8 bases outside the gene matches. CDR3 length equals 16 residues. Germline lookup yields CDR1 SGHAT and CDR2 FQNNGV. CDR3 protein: CASSKPGLAGLYEQYF. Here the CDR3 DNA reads TGTGCCAGCAGCAAACCGGGACTAGCGGGTCTCTACGAGCAGTACTTC.

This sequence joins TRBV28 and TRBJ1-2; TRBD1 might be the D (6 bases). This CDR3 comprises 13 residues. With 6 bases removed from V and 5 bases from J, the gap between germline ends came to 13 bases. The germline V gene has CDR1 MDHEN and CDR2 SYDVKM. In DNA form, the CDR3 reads TGTGCCAGCAGCACCGGACAGCTTTATGGCTACACCTTC. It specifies CASSTGQLYGYTF.

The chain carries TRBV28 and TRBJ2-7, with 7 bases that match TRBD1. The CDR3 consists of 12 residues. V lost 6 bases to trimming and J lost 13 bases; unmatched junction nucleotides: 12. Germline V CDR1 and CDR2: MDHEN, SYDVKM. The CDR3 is CASRPPRGFLYF. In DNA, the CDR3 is TGTGCCAGCAGACCGCCCAGGGGGTTCCTATACTTC.

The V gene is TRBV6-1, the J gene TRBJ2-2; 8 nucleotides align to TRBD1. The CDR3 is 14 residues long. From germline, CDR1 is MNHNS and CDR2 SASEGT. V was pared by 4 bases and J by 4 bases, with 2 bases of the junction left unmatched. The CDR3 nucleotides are TGTGCCAGCAGTGGACAGGGGAGCACCGGGGAGCTGTTTTTT. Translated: CASSGQGSTGELFF.

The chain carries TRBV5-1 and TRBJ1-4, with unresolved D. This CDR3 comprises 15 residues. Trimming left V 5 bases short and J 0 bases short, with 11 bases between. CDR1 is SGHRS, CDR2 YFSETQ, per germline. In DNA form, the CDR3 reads TGCGCCAGCAGGCCCAGCCTCACAACTAATGAAAAACTGTTTTTT. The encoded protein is CASRPSLTTNEKLFF. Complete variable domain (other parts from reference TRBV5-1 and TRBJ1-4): KAGVTQTPRYLIKTRGQQVTLSCSPISGHRSVSWYQQTPGQGLQFLFEYFSETQRNKGNFPGRFSGRQFSNSRSEMNVSTLELGDSALYLCASRPSLTTNEKLFFGSGTQLSVL.

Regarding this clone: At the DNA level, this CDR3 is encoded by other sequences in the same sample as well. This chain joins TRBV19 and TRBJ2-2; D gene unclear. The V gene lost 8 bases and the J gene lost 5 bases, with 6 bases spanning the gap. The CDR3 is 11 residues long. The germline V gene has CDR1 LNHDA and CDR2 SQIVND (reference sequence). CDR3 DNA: TGTGCCAGTCGGTTAACCGGGGAGCTGTTTTTT. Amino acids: CASRLTGELFF.

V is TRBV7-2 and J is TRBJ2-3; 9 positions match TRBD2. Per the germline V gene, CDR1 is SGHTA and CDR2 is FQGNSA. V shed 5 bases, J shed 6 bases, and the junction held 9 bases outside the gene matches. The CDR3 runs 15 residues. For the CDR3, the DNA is TGTGCCAGCAGCCCATGGGGCGGGAGGGATGATACGCAGTATTTT. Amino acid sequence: CASSPWGGRDDTQYF. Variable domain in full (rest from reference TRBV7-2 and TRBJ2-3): GAGVSQSPSNKVTEKGKDVELRCDPISGHTALYWYRQSLGQGLEFLIYFQGNSAPDKSGLPSDRFSAERTGGSVSTLTIQRTQQEDSAVYLCASSPWGGRDDTQYFGPGTRLTVL.

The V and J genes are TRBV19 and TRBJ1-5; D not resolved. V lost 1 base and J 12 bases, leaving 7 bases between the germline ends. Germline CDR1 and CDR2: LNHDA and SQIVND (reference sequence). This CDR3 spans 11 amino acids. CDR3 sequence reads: CASSIAGLQHF. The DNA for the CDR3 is TGTGCCAGTAGTATAGCCGGGCTCCAGCATTTT.

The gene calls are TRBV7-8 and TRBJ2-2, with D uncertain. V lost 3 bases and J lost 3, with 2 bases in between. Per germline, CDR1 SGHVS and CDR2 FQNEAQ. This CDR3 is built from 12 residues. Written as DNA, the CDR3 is TGTGCCAGCAGCTTTCACACCGGGGAGCTGTTTTTT. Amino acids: CASSFHTGELFF.

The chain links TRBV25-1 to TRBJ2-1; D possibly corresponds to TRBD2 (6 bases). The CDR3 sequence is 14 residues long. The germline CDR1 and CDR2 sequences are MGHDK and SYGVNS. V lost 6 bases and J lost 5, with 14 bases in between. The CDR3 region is CASRLPGTHNEQFF. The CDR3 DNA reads TGTGCCAGCAGACTGCCGGGGACTCACAATGAGCAGTTCTTC.

The CDR3 sequence: CASSPWGGVLNGANVLTF. The CDR3 nucleotides read TGTGCCAGCAGCCCCTGGGGGGGGGTTCTGAACGGGGCCAACGTCCTGACTTTC. The V gene is TRBV27, the J gene TRBJ2-6, with TRBD2 identical over 7 bases. V was pared by 6 bases and J by 4 bases, with 15 bases of the junction left unmatched. This CDR3 comprises 18 residues. Germline V gene sequence: CDR1 MNHEY, CDR2 SMNVEV (reference sequence).

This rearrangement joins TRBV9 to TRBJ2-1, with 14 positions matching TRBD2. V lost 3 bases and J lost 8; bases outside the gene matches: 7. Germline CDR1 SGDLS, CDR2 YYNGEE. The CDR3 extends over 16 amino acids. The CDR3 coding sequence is TGTGCCAGCAGCGGGACCCCGGGACTAGCGGGAGATGAGCAGTTCTTC. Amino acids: CASSGTPGLAGDEQFF.

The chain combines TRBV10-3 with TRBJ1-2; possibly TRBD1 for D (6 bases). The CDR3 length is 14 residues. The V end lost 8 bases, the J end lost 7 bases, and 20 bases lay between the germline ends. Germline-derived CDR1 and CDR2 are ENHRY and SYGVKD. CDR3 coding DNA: TGTGCCATCCAATCAGGGGTCGGAATGGGTGGCTACACCTTC. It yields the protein CAIQSGVGMGGYTF.

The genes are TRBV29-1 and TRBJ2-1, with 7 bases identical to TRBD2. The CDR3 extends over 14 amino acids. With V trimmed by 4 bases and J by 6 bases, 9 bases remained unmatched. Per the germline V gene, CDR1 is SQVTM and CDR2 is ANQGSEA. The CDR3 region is CSVVEAGLFNEQFF. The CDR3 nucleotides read TGCAGCGTTGTGGAGGCGGGACTATTCAATGAGCAGTTCTTC.